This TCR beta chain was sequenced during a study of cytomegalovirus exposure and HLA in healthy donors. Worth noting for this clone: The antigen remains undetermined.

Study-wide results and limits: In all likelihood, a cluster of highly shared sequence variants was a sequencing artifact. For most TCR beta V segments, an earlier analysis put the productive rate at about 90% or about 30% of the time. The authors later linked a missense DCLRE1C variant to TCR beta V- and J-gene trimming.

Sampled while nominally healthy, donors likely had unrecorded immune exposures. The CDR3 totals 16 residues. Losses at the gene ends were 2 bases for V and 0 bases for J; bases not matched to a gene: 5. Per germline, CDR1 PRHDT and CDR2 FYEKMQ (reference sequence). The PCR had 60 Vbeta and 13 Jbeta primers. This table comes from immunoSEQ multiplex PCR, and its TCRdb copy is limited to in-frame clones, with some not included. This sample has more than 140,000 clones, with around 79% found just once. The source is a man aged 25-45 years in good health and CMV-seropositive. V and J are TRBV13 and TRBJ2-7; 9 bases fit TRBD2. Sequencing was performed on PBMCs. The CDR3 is CASSLSGGLSSYEQYF. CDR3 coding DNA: TGTGCCAGCAGCTTAAGCGGGGGGCTGAGCTCCTACGAGCAGTACTTC. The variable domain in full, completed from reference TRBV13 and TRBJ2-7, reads AAGVIQSPRHLIKEKRETATLKCYPIPRHDTVYWYQQGPGQDPQFLISFYEKMQSDKGSIPDRFSAQQFSDYHSELNMSSLELGDSALYFCASSLSGGLSSYEQYFGPGTRLTVT.